Listed below are T cell receptor beta chains from one sample, sequenced in a study of cytomegalovirus exposure and HLA in healthy donors. Here immunoSEQ multiplex PCR was the method, and the copy in TCRdb shows in-frame clones only, minus some. The sample yields 220,000 or so clones, over 70% seen once. The source material was PBMCs. These receptors all come from a woman under 40 in good health and CMV-seropositive. Both conserved end residues are part of each CDR3. D genes are given only for firm matches. Clone size, where shown, is once, few, many, or a class for clones that have expanded.

DNA: TGTGCCAGCGCTGGAGGGGGGGAGCGACCCTATGGCTACACCTTC; CDR3: CASAGGGERPYGYTF; D: .; V: TRBV6-5; size: once; J: TRBJ1-2
DNA: TGTGCCAGCAGTGTCCCAGCCAGGACAGGGGGGTCCTACAATGAGCAGTTCTTC; CDR3: CASSVPARTGGSYNEQFF; D: TRBD1; V: TRBV2; size: .; J: TRBJ2-1
DNA: TGTGCCAGCAGAAACGCGGGACAGAACACTGAAGCTTTCTTT; CDR3: CASRNAGQNTEAFF; D: .; V: TRBV27; size: .; J: TRBJ1-1
DNA: TGTGCCAGCACTTTGAGGACAGGGGGATTCCATGGCTACACCTTC; CDR3: CASTLRTGGFHGYTF; D: TRBD1; V: TRBV27; size: .; J: TRBJ1-2
DNA: TGCGCCAGCAGCATACAGGGAAGGATGAACACTGAAGCTTTCTTT; CDR3: CASSIQGRMNTEAFF; D: .; V: TRBV4-1; size: .; J: TRBJ1-1
DNA: TGTGCCAGCAGTGCGACTAGCGGAGCTGTTGAGACCCAGTACTTC; CDR3: CASSATSGAVETQYF; D: TRBD2; V: TRBV6-4; size: .; J: TRBJ2-5
DNA: TGTGCCAGCAGTTATAGCGGGAGAGAGACCCAGTACTTC; CDR3: CASSYSGRETQYF; D: TRBD2; V: TRBV28; size: .; J: TRBJ2-5
DNA: TGTGCCAGCAGCCAAGATCGATACGAGCTGTTTTTT; CDR3: CASSQDRYELFF; D: .; V: TRBV14; size: .; J: TRBJ2-2
DNA: TGCGCCAGCAGCCAAGACCGGGACAGGGGCCCGAGTGGCTATGGCTACACCTTC; CDR3: CASSQDRDRGPSGYGYTF; D: TRBD1; V: TRBV4-1; size: once; J: TRBJ1-2
DNA: TGTGCCAGCAGTCGGGACCATTTACGGGAGCAGTACTTC; CDR3: CASSRDHLREQYF; D: .; V: TRBV13; size: .; J: TRBJ2-7
DNA: TGTGCCATGAGTCCGGGACAGGGTGGGCACGAGCAGTACTTC; CDR3: CAMSPGQGGHEQYF; D: TRBD1; V: TRBV10-3; size: .; J: TRBJ2-7
DNA: TGTGCCAGCAGCCAGCAAGGAAACACCATATATTTT; CDR3: CASSQQGNTIYF; D: .; V: TRBV11-3; size: .; J: TRBJ1-3
DNA: TGTGCCAGCACTCCTTCTGGGGGGCCCCAGCATTTT; CDR3: CASTPSGGPQHF; D: .; V: TRBV2; size: .; J: TRBJ1-5
DNA: TGTGCCAGCAGCTTTGACTGGGCCCCCTCCTACGAGCAGTACTTC; CDR3: CASSFDWAPSYEQYF; D: .; V: TRBV11-2; size: .; J: TRBJ2-7
DNA: TGCAGCGTTGCAGCCATGAACACTGAAGCTTTCTTT; CDR3: CSVAAMNTEAFF; D: .; V: TRBV29-1; size: .; J: TRBJ1-1
DNA: TGTGCCAGCAACCGGGGAGCTGAAGAGACCCAGTACTTC; CDR3: CASNRGAEETQYF; D: .; V: TRBV9; size: .; J: TRBJ2-5
DNA: TGTGCCAGCAGTTTACGTGGGATGGCTGAAGCTTTCTTT; CDR3: CASSLRGMAEAFF; D: .; V: TRBV27; size: .; J: TRBJ1-1
DNA: TGTGCCAGCAGTGAGCCCTCGGGCCATACGCAGTATTTT; CDR3: CASSEPSGHTQYF; D: .; V: TRBV2; size: .; J: TRBJ2-3
DNA: TGTGCCAGCAGCGCCGGACTAGCGGGAGTATACGAGCAGTACTTC; CDR3: CASSAGLAGVYEQYF; D: TRBD2; V: TRBV11-2; size: .; J: TRBJ2-7
DNA: TGTGCCAGCAGCCGGGACCGACCCGGTGAAGCTTTCTTT; CDR3: CASSRDRPGEAFF; D: .; V: TRBV7-8; size: few; J: TRBJ1-1
DNA: TGTGCCAGCAGTGAGGAGGTGGATGAGCAGTTCTTC; CDR3: CASSEEVDEQFF; D: .; V: TRBV2; size: .; J: TRBJ2-1
DNA: TGCGCCAGCAGCCCAGCGGGAGGTATAGATACGCAGTATTTT; CDR3: CASSPAGGIDTQYF; D: TRBD2; V: TRBV5-1; size: .; J: TRBJ2-3
DNA: TGTGCCAGCAGCAGGGCTTCTAGCAATCAGCCCCAGCATTTT; CDR3: CASSRASSNQPQHF; D: .; V: TRBV2; size: .; J: TRBJ1-5
DNA: TGTGCCAGCAGTGACTCTGTCAGGACGACCCTCGACTATGGCTACACCTTC; CDR3: CASSDSVRTTLDYGYTF; D: .; V: TRBV6-4; size: .; J: TRBJ1-2
DNA: TGTGCCAGCAGCGGACTAGCGAAGTACAATGAGCAGTTCTTC; CDR3: CASSGLAKYNEQFF; D: TRBD2; V: TRBV27; size: .; J: TRBJ2-1
DNA: TGTGCCAGCAGCCCAATGCGGGGAAGCATCTACGAGCAGTACTTC; CDR3: CASSPMRGSIYEQYF; D: .; V: TRBV9; size: .; J: TRBJ2-7
DNA: TGTGCCAGCAGCCGCAATCGGAGGGCTTACGAGCAGTACTTC; CDR3: CASSRNRRAYEQYF; D: .; V: TRBV11-3; size: .; J: TRBJ2-7
DNA: TGTGCCAGCAGCCCTGGCTTGCGGGAGAGGGAGCAGTACTTC; CDR3: CASSPGLREREQYF; D: TRBD2; V: TRBV6-5; size: .; J: TRBJ2-7
DNA: TGTGCCATCAGCGCCCGAAGTAGTCCGGGACAAAACACTGAAGCTTTCTTT; CDR3: CAISARSSPGQNTEAFF; D: .; V: TRBV10-3; size: .; J: TRBJ1-1
DNA: TGTGCCAGCAGTTACGGATGGAGTCAGCCCCAGCATTTT; CDR3: CASSYGWSQPQHF; D: .; V: TRBV28; size: .; J: TRBJ1-5
DNA: TGTGCCAGCAGTAGGGGAGGCACTGAAGCTTTCTTT; CDR3: CASSRGGTEAFF; D: .; V: TRBV25-1; size: .; J: TRBJ1-1
DNA: TGCGCCAGCAGCGACTCCGGAGGCCCCAATGAGCAGTTCTTC; CDR3: CASSDSGGPNEQFF; D: .; V: TRBV4-1; size: .; J: TRBJ2-1
DNA: TGTGCCAGCAGCCAAGAGGCCCCTTTGGGAAGTGGGGAGACCCAGTACTTC; CDR3: CASSQEAPLGSGETQYF; D: .; V: TRBV4-2; size: .; J: TRBJ2-5
DNA: TGTGCCAGCAGCTTACAGGGGAGGTTGTACTATGAGCAGTTCTTC; CDR3: CASSLQGRLYYEQFF; D: .; V: TRBV11-2; size: .; J: TRBJ2-1
DNA: TGTGCCAGCAGTGCTAGCCGGGAGTACGAGCAGTACTTC; CDR3: CASSASREYEQYF; D: .; V: TRBV6-1; size: .; J: TRBJ2-7
DNA: TGTGCCAGCAGTTACTCGAGGGACACTGAAGCTTTCTTT; CDR3: CASSYSRDTEAFF; D: .; V: TRBV6-5; size: .; J: TRBJ1-1
DNA: TGTGCCAGCAGCCGGGGACTAGCCCCTACAAATGAGCAGTTCTTC; CDR3: CASSRGLAPTNEQFF; D: TRBD2; V: TRBV11-3; size: .; J: TRBJ2-1
DNA: TGTGCCAGCAGCGTAGATGGAGTCTACGAGCAGTACTTC; CDR3: CASSVDGVYEQYF; D: .; V: TRBV9; size: .; J: TRBJ2-7
DNA: TGTGCCAGCAGTGCCTCTGTGTACGGGCAGGGGGCTTCTTACACCTTC; CDR3: CASSASVYGQGASYTF; D: TRBD1; V: TRBV6-1; size: .; J: TRBJ1-2
DNA: TGCAGCGTTGGTAGTCTTTTAGGCTCCTACGAGCAGTACTTC; CDR3: CSVGSLLGSYEQYF; D: .; V: TRBV29-1; size: .; J: TRBJ2-7
DNA: TGCAGCGTTGAAGCCCCGGGACGCCGAGCTAACTATGGCTACACCTTC; CDR3: CSVEAPGRRANYGYTF; D: .; V: TRBV29-1; size: few; J: TRBJ1-2
DNA: TGTGCCAGCAGTTTCGGGGGAGGGGCCTACAATGAGCAGTTCTTC; CDR3: CASSFGGGAYNEQFF; D: TRBD2; V: TRBV28; size: .; J: TRBJ2-1
DNA: TGCAGTGTCCCCCTGAACACTGAAGCTTTCTTT; CDR3: CSVPLNTEAFF; D: .; V: TRBV20-1; size: once; J: TRBJ1-1
DNA: TGTGCCAGCAGTTTTCCGGGACAGGGGGCATACGAGCAGTACTTC; CDR3: CASSFPGQGAYEQYF; D: TRBD1; V: TRBV28; size: few; J: TRBJ2-7
DNA: TGTGCCAGCAGCTTGGGGCAGCCTTTCTATGGCTACACCTTC; CDR3: CASSLGQPFYGYTF; D: .; V: TRBV5-6; size: .; J: TRBJ1-2
DNA: TGTGCCAGCAGCCTAGGAACAGGAACGTTCGGCAATCAGCCCCAGCATTTT; CDR3: CASSLGTGTFGNQPQHF; D: .; V: TRBV7-6; size: .; J: TRBJ1-5
DNA: TGTGCCTGGAGCCCCGGCGGGGATGGCTACACCTTC; CDR3: CAWSPGGDGYTF; D: .; V: TRBV30; size: .; J: TRBJ1-2
DNA: TGTGCCATCAGTGACCGGGCGGGAACAGATACGCAGTATTTT; CDR3: CAISDRAGTDTQYF; D: .; V: TRBV10-3; size: .; J: TRBJ2-3
DNA: TGCAGCGGAATGACAGGGAGTTACGAGCAGTACTTC; CDR3: CSGMTGSYEQYF; D: TRBD1; V: TRBV29-1; size: .; J: TRBJ2-7
DNA: TGTGCCAGCTCACCACCGGCAGGGGGCGCCCCCCTTGATGGCTACACCTTC; CDR3: CASSPPAGGAPLDGYTF; D: TRBD1; V: TRBV18; size: .; J: TRBJ1-2
DNA: TGTGCCAGCAGCTTGGTAGCCAATGAGCAGTTCTTC; CDR3: CASSLVANEQFF; D: .; V: TRBV5-6; size: .; J: TRBJ2-1
DNA: TGTGCCAGCAGTTTCACAGGGGGCTATGAGCAGTTCTTC; CDR3: CASSFTGGYEQFF; D: TRBD1; V: TRBV28; size: .; J: TRBJ2-1
DNA: TGTGCCAGCAGTGGTACCCTGGGACGGACATATGGCTACACCTTC; CDR3: CASSGTLGRTYGYTF; D: .; V: TRBV2; size: .; J: TRBJ1-2
DNA: TGTGCCAGCAGCGCGGCATCGTATCCCTCCGAGGAAGCTTTCTTT; CDR3: CASSAASYPSEEAFF; D: .; V: TRBV7-2; size: .; J: TRBJ1-1
DNA: TGTGCCAGCAGCTTAACTCCGAGCTCCTACGAGCAGTACTTC; CDR3: CASSLTPSSYEQYF; D: .; V: TRBV7-9; size: .; J: TRBJ2-7
DNA: TGTGCCAGTAGTATCGGACACCTCTCCCGGGAGCTGTTTTTT; CDR3: CASSIGHLSRELFF; D: .; V: TRBV19; size: .; J: TRBJ2-2
DNA: TGTGCCAGCAGCCGGGACCTTGGGTACAATGAGCAGTTCTTC; CDR3: CASSRDLGYNEQFF; D: .; V: TRBV27; size: .; J: TRBJ2-1
DNA: TGTGCCAGCAGCCCGGGACAGTTGGATTACGAGCAGTACTTC; CDR3: CASSPGQLDYEQYF; D: TRBD1; V: TRBV7-6; size: .; J: TRBJ2-7
DNA: TGTGCCAGCAGTTATTCACAGGGTGGCGGAAACACCATATATTTT; CDR3: CASSYSQGGGNTIYF; D: .; V: TRBV6-5; size: .; J: TRBJ1-3
DNA: TGTGCCATCAGTGGTAGGGAACACGAGCAGTACTTC; CDR3: CAISGREHEQYF; D: .; V: TRBV10-3; size: .; J: TRBJ2-7